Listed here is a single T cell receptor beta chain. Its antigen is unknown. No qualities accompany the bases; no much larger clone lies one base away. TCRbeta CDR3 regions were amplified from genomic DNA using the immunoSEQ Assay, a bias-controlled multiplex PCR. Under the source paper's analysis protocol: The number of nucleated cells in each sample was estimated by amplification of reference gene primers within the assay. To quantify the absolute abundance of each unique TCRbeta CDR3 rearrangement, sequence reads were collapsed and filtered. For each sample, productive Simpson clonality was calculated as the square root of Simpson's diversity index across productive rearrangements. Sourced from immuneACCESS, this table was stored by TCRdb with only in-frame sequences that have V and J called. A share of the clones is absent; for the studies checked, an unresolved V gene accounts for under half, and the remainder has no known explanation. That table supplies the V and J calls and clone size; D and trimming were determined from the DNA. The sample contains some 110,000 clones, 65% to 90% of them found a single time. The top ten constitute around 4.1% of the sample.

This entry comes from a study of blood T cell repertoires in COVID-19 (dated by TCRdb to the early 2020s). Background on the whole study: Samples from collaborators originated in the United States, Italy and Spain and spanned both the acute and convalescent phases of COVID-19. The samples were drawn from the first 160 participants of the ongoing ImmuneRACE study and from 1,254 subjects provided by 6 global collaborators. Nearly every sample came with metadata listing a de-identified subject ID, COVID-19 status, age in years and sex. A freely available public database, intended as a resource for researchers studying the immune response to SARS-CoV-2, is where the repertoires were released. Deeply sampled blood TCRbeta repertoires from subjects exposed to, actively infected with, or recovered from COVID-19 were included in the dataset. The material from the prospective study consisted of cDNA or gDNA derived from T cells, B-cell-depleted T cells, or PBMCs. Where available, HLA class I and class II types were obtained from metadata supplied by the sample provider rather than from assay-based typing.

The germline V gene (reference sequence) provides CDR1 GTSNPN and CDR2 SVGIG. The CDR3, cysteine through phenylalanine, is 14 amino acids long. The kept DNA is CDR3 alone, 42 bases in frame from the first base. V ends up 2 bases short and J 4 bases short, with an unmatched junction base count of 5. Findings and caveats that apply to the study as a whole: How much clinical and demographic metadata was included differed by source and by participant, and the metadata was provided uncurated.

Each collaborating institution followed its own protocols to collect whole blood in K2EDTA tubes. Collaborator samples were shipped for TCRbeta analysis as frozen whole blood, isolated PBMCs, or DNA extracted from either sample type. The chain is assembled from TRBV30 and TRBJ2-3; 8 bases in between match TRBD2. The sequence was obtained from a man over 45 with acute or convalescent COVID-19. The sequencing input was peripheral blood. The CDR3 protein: CAWSTAGDPDTQYF. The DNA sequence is TGTGCCTGGAGTACAGCGGGAGACCCAGATACGCAGTATTTT. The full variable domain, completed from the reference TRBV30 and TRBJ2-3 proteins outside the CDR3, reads SQTIHQWPATLVQPVGSPLSLECTVEGTSNPNLYWYRQAAGRGLQLLFYSVGIGQISSEVPQNLSASRPQDRQFILSSKKLLLSDSGFYLCAWSTAGDPDTQYFGPGTRLTVL.